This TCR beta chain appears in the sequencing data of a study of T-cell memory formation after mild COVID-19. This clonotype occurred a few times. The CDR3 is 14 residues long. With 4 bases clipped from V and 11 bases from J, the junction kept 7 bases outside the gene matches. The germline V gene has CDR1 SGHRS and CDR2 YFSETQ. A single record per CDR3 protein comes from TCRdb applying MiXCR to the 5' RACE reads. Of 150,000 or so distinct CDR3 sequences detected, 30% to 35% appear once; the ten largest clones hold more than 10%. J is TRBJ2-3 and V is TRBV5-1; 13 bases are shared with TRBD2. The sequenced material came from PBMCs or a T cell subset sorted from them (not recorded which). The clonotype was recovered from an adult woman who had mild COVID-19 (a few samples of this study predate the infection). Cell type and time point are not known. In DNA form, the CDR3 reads TGCGCCAGCAGCCCGGGGACTAGCGGGGCGGAGCAGTATTTT. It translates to CASSPGTSGAEQYF.